The rows below give T cell receptor beta chains drawn from one sample of a study of shared clonotypes between healthy human individuals. Sequenced by immunoSEQ multiplex PCR; TCRdb stores in-frame clones only, minus some. The sample includes over a million clones, 75% to 80% of them seen just once. Sequences were obtained from memory CD4+ T cells from PBMCs. The receptors were gathered from a young man in good health. Some clones in this sample may be carry-over from other donors' samples. Both conserved end residues are part of each CDR3. The order of the fields is V gene, J gene, D gene, clone size, CDR3 protein, CDR3 DNA. A D gene is named only where the DNA matches it firmly. Where a row states a size, it is once, few, many or the class of an expanded clone; other rows omit it.

TRBV5-4,TRBJ1-1,.,.,CASSLERVTEAFF,TGTGCCAGCAGCTTGGAGAGGGTTACTGAAGCTTTCTTT
TRBV11-2,TRBJ1-1,.,.,CASSLGIGTEAFF,TGTGCCAGCAGCTTAGGCATAGGCACTGAAGCTTTCTTT
TRBV6-5,TRBJ2-7,.,.,CASSPGVRWYF,TGTGCCAGCAGTCCCGGAGTTAGGTGGTACTTC
TRBV5-1,TRBJ1-4,.,.,CASSQLGQGLNEKLFF,TGCGCCAGCAGCCAGCTCGGGCAGGGTCTTAATGAAAAACTGTTTTTT
TRBV11-1,TRBJ2-5,.,.,CASSGTIFQETQYF,TGTGCCAGCAGCGGGACCATATTTCAAGAGACCCAGTACTTC
TRBV28,TRBJ2-1,TRBD2,.,CASSQTSGTSGYNEQFF,TGTGCCAGCAGCCAAACCTCCGGGACTAGCGGATACAATGAGCAGTTCTTC
TRBV9,TRBJ2-7,.,.,CASSVQDYYEQYF,TGTGCCAGCAGCGTTCAGGACTACTACGAGCAGTACTTC
TRBV2,TRBJ2-2,.,.,CASSTGPTGELFF,TGTGCCAGCAGTACAGGGCCCACCGGGGAGCTGTTTTTT
TRBV9,TRBJ2-2,.,.,CASSASYTGELFF,TGTGCCAGCAGCGCTAGTTACACCGGGGAGCTGTTTTTT
TRBV10-3,TRBJ1-1,.,once,CAISERTGGGTNTEAFF,TGTGCCATCAGTGAGCGAACCGGGGGGGGGACGAACACTGAAGCTTTCTTT
TRBV19,TRBJ1-3,.,once,CASSDQGTGNTIYF,TGTGCCAGTAGTGACCAGGGAACTGGAAACACCATATATTTT
TRBV5-1,TRBJ1-4,.,.,CASSWGSNEKLFF,TGCGCCAGCAGCTGGGGGAGTAATGAAAAACTGTTTTTT
TRBV5-6,TRBJ2-7,.,.,CASRGRGRSYEQYF,TGTGCCAGCAGAGGCAGGGGTAGATCCTACGAGCAGTACTTC
TRBV28,TRBJ1-4,.,.,CASIPTATNEKLFF,TGTGCCAGCATCCCGACAGCAACTAATGAAAAACTGTTTTTT
TRBV4-2,TRBJ1-1,.,.,CASSQPGHLNTEAFF,TGTGCCAGCAGCCAACCCGGGCATCTGAACACTGAAGCTTTCTTT
TRBV9,TRBJ2-3,TRBD2,.,CASSVFAGVPDTQYF,TGTGCCAGCAGCGTATTTGCGGGAGTCCCAGATACGCAGTATTTT
TRBV7-9,TRBJ1-2,.,once,CASSLSSGNYGYTF,TGTGCCAGCAGCTTATCATCAGGGAACTATGGCTACACCTTC
TRBV4-2,TRBJ2-1,TRBD2,.,CASSQARTSGSHEQFF,TGTGCCAGCAGCCAAGCAAGGACTAGCGGGAGTCATGAGCAGTTCTTC
TRBV10-2,TRBJ2-7,.,.,CASTSPGRIYEQYF,TGCGCCAGCACCAGCCCGGGCCGTATCTACGAGCAGTACTTC
TRBV10-1,TRBJ2-7,.,.,CASSDRGDYEQYF,TGCGCCAGCAGTGACAGGGGGGACTACGAGCAGTACTTC
TRBV28,TRBJ1-6,.,.,CASSPPRSPHNSPLHF,TGTGCCAGCAGTCCACCGCGCTCCCCGCATAATTCACCCCTCCACTTT
TRBV9,TRBJ2-1,TRBD2,.,CASSVESGSNSYNEQFF,TGTGCCAGCAGCGTAGAGAGCGGGAGTAATTCCTACAATGAGCAGTTCTTC
TRBV15,TRBJ2-7,.,.,CATSNRVDYEQYF,TGTGCCACCAGCAACAGGGTAGACTACGAGCAGTACTTC
TRBV7-7,TRBJ2-5,.,.,CASSQGPTGQETQYF,TGTGCCAGCAGTCAAGGGCCCACTGGGCAAGAGACCCAGTACTTC
TRBV5-1,TRBJ1-5,.,.,CASSPMGFQPQHF,TGCGCCAGCAGCCCGATGGGGTTTCAGCCCCAGCATTTT
TRBV7-3,TRBJ2-3,.,.,CASRKMGASTDTQYF,TGTGCCAGCAGGAAAATGGGGGCTAGCACAGATACGCAGTATTTT
TRBV7-8,TRBJ1-1,.,.,CASSLRFGTVNTEAFF,TGTGCCAGCAGCTTAAGGTTCGGGACGGTGAACACTGAAGCTTTCTTT
TRBV4-1,TRBJ1-5,.,few,CASSQMTVSNQPQHF,TGCGCCAGCAGCCAAATGACGGTTAGCAATCAGCCCCAGCATTTT
TRBV6-1,TRBJ1-3,.,.,CATSKTFLGDTIYF,TGTGCCACCTCAAAGACCTTCCTTGGGGACACCATATATTTT
TRBV30,TRBJ2-7,.,.,CAWSGGGLYEQYF,TGTGCCTGGAGTGGAGGCGGACTCTACGAGCAGTACTTC
TRBV29-1,TRBJ2-3,TRBD1,once,CSVRQGASTDTQYF,TGCAGCGTTCGACAGGGGGCTAGCACAGATACGCAGTATTTT
TRBV5-1,TRBJ1-5,TRBD1,.,CASSFTGGNQPQHF,TGCGCCAGCAGCTTCACAGGGGGCAATCAGCCCCAGCATTTT
TRBV5-1,TRBJ2-7,TRBD2,.,CASSSQLNPGLAGVSGSYEQYF,TGCGCCAGCAGCTCACAGCTGAACCCGGGACTAGCGGGAGTATCGGGGTCCTACGAGCAGTACTTC
TRBV5-1,TRBJ2-7,.,.,CASSLGNWYYEQYF,TGCGCCAGCAGCTTAGGTAATTGGTACTACGAGCAGTACTTC
TRBV28,TRBJ2-7,.,.,CASSLIGGVDEQYF,TGTGCCAGCAGTTTAATTGGGGGAGTGGATGAGCAGTACTTC
TRBV13,TRBJ2-5,TRBD2,many,CASSQREGAETQYF,TGTGCCAGCAGCCAACGGGAGGGCGCAGAGACCCAGTACTTC
TRBV2,TRBJ1-5,.,.,CASSEALGTIHQPQHF,TGTGCCAGCAGTGAAGCGCTAGGGACGATTCATCAGCCCCAGCATTTT
TRBV7-2,TRBJ1-3,.,.,CASSPNRGNTIYF,TGTGCCAGCAGCCCGAACCGGGGAAACACCATATATTTT
TRBV5-1,TRBJ1-2,.,.,CASSVDPIYGYTF,TGCGCCAGCAGCGTAGACCCAATCTATGGCTACACCTTC
TRBV5-1,TRBJ1-2,TRBD1,.,CASSLQTGGYGYTF,TGCGCCAGCAGCCTACAGACAGGGGGCTATGGCTACACCTTC
TRBV7-2,TRBJ2-5,TRBD2,.,CASSPQSGSYETQYF,TGTGCCAGCAGCCCCCAAAGCGGGAGTTATGAGACCCAGTACTTC
TRBV2,TRBJ2-1,.,.,CASQGFRNEQFF,TGTGCCAGCCAAGGGTTCCGCAATGAGCAGTTCTTC
TRBV7-8,TRBJ1-4,.,.,CASSSEGWTNEKLFF,TGTGCCAGCAGCTCAGAGGGGTGGACTAATGAAAAACTGTTTTTT
TRBV11-2,TRBJ1-5,.,once,CASSLERNQPQHF,TGTGCCAGCAGCCTTGAGAGGAATCAGCCCCAGCATTTT
TRBV5-6,TRBJ1-1,.,once,CASSPLGLENTEAFF,TGTGCCAGCAGCCCGTTAGGTCTAGAGAACACTGAAGCTTTCTTT
TRBV28,TRBJ2-1,.,.,CASSGGLAQLRSEQFF,TGTGCCAGCAGTGGGGGGTTGGCGCAGTTGAGGAGTGAGCAGTTCTTC
TRBV27,TRBJ1-2,.,.,CASSSRQAGHLGYGYTF,TGTGCCAGCAGTTCGCGACAGGCGGGCCATTTAGGCTACGGCTACACCTTC
TRBV7-2,TRBJ1-4,TRBD1,.,CASSSRPSGGVDGKLFF,TGTGCCAGCAGCTCCCGACCATCAGGGGGGGTAGATGGAAAACTGTTTTTT
TRBV7-3,TRBJ2-7,.,.,CASVQTGIAYEQYF,TGTGCCAGCGTGCAGACAGGCATAGCCTACGAGCAGTACTTC
TRBV5-1,TRBJ1-2,.,.,CASSLSPGGVGGYTF,TGCGCCAGCAGCTTGTCCCCAGGAGGGGTGGGAGGCTACACCTTC
TRBV29-1,TRBJ2-1,.,.,CSLLAFGNEQFF,TGCAGCTTATTAGCGTTCGGGAATGAGCAGTTCTTC
TRBV14,TRBJ2-7,.,.,CASSPRGGISYEQYF,TGTGCCAGCAGCCCTAGGGGCGGGATCTCCTACGAGCAGTACTTC
TRBV10-1,TRBJ2-5,.,.,CASSESGAGGETQYF,TGCGCCAGCAGTGAGTCGGGGGCCGGAGGAGAGACCCAGTACTTC
TRBV7-6,TRBJ2-2,TRBD2,.,CASSLVGTSGGTGELFF,TGTGCCAGCAGCCTAGTCGGGACTAGCGGGGGCACCGGGGAGCTGTTTTTT
TRBV29-1,TRBJ2-1,.,.,CSVDLARSGEQFF,TGCAGCGTTGACCTAGCGCGCTCGGGTGAGCAGTTCTTC
TRBV4-1,TRBJ1-4,.,.,CASSLSGRLNEKLFF,TGCGCCAGCAGCCTTTCGGGACGGCTGAATGAAAAACTGTTTTTT
TRBV7-2,TRBJ2-1,TRBD2,.,CASSPQAGVGNEQFF,TGTGCCAGCAGCCCCCAGGCGGGAGTGGGTAATGAGCAGTTCTTC
TRBV9,TRBJ2-2,.,once,CASSVVGVSGELFF,TGTGCCAGCAGCGTAGTGGGGGTATCCGGGGAGCTGTTTTTT
TRBV5-4,TRBJ2-1,TRBD2,.,CASSLVAGGVFEQFF,TGTGCCAGCAGCTTGGTAGCGGGAGGGGTTTTTGAGCAGTTCTTC